This T cell receptor (beta chain) was captured in a study of early T cells in non-severe SARS-CoV-2 infection. Study details: Unsorted whole-blood RNA was sequenced in bulk, leaving chains unpaired. Overall study findings and caveats: Matching with VDJdb favored anti-spike CD8 responses (missing private and CD4 specificities).

Individually, cDNA molecules had unique molecular identifiers attached to them. TCRdb redid the calling of the 5' RACE reads with MiXCR, one entry per CDR3 protein. The sample lists approximately 37,000 distinct CDR3 sequences; 7.9% were seen once. A remark on this clonotype: What it binds is not known.

This CDR3 is 17 amino acids long. Germline V CDR1 and CDR2: SGHAT, FQNNGV. Germline trimming cut 3 bases from V and 1 base from J; bases unmatched to any gene: 11. This receptor was identified in an adult who was a healthcare worker with PCR-confirmed SARS-CoV-2 infection or an uninfected control (not recorded which). The source was whole blood, collected at baseline. This chain joins TRBV11-2 and TRBJ2-5; 7 nucleotides align to TRBD2. The CDR3 reads CASSFSGTWEGQETQYF. CDR3 DNA: TGTGCCAGCAGCTTCAGCGGGACCTGGGAGGGCCAAGAGACCCAGTACTTC.